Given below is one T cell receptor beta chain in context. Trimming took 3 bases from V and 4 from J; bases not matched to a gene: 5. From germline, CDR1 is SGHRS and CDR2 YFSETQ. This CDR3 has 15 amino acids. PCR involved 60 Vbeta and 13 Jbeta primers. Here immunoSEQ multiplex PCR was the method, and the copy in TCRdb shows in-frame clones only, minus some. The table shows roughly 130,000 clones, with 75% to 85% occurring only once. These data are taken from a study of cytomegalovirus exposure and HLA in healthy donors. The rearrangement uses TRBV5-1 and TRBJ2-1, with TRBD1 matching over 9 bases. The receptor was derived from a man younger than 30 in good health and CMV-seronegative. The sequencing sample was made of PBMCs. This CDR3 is CASSSGTGPYNEQFF. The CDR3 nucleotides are TGCGCCAGCAGCTCGGGGACAGGGCCATACAATGAGCAGTTCTTC. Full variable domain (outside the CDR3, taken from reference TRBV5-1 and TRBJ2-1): KAGVTQTPRYLIKTRGQQVTLSCSPISGHRSVSWYQQTPGQGLQFLFEYFSETQRNKGNFPGRFSGRQFSNSRSEMNVSTLELGDSALYLCASSSGTGPYNEQFFGPGTRLTVL.